One sample yielded the 3 T cell receptor beta chains listed below, sequenced in a study of control samples from healthy donors and cancer patients. The table came from immunoSEQ multiplex PCR; TCRdb's copy has only in-frame clones and leaves some out. This table holds about 120,000 clones, 92% found once. Material: blood. The receptor set was obtained from a woman aged 45 to 65 in good health.

J is TRBJ2-1 and V is TRBV19, with 13 bases fitting TRBD2. The V and J ends lost 6 bases and 8 bases, in that order; junction bases with no gene match: 10. The CDR3 consists of 16 residues. Germline loops: CDR1 LNHDA, CDR2 SQIVND (reference sequence). CDR3 in amino acids: CASRHGGLAGSHEQFF. CDR3 DNA: TGTGCCAGTAGGCATGGGGGACTAGCGGGGAGCCATGAGCAGTTCTTC.

This clone was recorded once. The chain carries TRBV2 and TRBJ1-1, with 9 positions matching TRBD1. J lost 10 bases, V lost 8 bases, and 11 bases had no gene match. The V gene's germline CDR1 is SNHLY and CDR2 FYNNEI. The CDR3 extends over 13 amino acids. The CDR3, as DNA: TGTGCCAGCTTTAGGGGACAGGGATGGGGAGCTTTCTTT. It codes for CASFRGQGWGAFF.

The chain joins TRBV4-1 to TRBJ2-4; 7 nucleotides agree with TRBD1. V shed 7 bases and J 4 bases; nucleotides not matched to a gene: 13. The CDR3 totals 16 residues. Germline V lookup: CDR1 MGHRA, CDR2 YSYEKL. CDR3 protein: CASTTEENRGKNIQYF. As DNA, the CDR3 is TGCGCCAGCACGACGGAAGAGAACAGGGGTAAAAACATTCAGTACTTC.